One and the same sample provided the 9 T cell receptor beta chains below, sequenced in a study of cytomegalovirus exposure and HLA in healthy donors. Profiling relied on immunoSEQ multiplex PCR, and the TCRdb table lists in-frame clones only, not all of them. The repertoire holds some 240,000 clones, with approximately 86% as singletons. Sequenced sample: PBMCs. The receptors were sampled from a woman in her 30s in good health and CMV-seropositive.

In nucleotides, the CDR3 is TGCAGCGACGGGGGCACTGAAGCTTTCTTT. This sequence encodes CSDGGTEAFF. The V call is TRBV29-1, the J call TRBJ1-1, with D possibly TRBD1 on 5 matching bases. CDR1 and CDR2 (germline): SQVTM, ANQGSEA. The CDR3 has 10 residues. Trimming removed 7 bases from V and 4 bases from J, with 7 bases in between.

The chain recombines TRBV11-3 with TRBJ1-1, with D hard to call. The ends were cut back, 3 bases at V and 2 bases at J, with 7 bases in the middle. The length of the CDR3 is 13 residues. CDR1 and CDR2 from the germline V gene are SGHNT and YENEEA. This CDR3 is CASSLEGNTEAFF. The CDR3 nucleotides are TGTGCCAGCAGCTTGGAGGGTAACACTGAAGCTTTCTTT.

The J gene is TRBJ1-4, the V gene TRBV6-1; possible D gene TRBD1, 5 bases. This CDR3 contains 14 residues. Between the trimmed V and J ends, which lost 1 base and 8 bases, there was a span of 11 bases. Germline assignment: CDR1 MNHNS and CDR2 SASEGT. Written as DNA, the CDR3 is TGTGCCAGCAGTGAAGGCCCACGGGGGGAAAAACTGTTTTTT. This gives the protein CASSEGPRGEKLFF.

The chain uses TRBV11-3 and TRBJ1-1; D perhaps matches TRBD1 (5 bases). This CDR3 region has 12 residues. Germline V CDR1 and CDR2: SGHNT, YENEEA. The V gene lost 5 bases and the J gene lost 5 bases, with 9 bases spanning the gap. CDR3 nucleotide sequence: TGTGCCAGCAGCCCCGGGGGAACTGAAGCTTTCTTT. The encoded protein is CASSPGGTEAFF.

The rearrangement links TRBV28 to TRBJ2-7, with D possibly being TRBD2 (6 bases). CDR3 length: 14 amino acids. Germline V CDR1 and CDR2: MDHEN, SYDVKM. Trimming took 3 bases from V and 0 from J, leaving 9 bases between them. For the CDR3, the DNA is TGTGCCAGCAGTTTGGAGGGCAGCTCCTACGAGCAGTACTTC. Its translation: CASSLEGSSYEQYF.

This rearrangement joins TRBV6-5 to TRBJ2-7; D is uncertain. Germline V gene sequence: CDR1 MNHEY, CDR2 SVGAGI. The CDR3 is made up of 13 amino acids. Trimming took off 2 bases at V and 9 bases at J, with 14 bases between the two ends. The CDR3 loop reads CASSYEIGLSQYF. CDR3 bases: TGTGCCAGCAGTTACGAGATCGGGTTGTCGCAGTACTTC.

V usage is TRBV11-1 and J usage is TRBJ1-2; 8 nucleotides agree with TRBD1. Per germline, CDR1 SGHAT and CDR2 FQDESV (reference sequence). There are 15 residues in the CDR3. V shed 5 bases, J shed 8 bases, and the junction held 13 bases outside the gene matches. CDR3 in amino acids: CASSPGQGEGRGYTF. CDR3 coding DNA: TGTGCCAGCAGCCCTGGACAGGGCGAGGGTAGGGGCTACACCTTC.

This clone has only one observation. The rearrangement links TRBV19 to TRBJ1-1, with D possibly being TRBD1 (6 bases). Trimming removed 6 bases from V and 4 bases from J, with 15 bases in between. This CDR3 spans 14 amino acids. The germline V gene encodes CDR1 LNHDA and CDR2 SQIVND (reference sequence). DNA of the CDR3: TGTGCCAGTAGCGCCACAGGGTCGAGCACTGAAGCTTTCTTT. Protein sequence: CASSATGSSTEAFF.

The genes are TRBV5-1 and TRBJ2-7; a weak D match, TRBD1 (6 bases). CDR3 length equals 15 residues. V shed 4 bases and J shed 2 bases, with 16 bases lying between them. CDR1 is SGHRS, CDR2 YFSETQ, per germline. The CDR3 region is CASSGGGVGPYEQYF. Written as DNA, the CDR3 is TGCGCCAGCAGCGGGGGCGGAGTAGGACCCTACGAGCAGTACTTC.